The next 17 T cell receptor beta chains were all read from a single sample in a study of OX40 agonist ivuxolimab in advanced cancers. The protocol was immunoSEQ multiplex PCR, while the TCRdb copy is restricted to in-frame clones and leaves out a portion. The data hold 42,000 or so clones, with roughly 90% observed a single time. The source was CD4+ or CD8+ T cells sorted from blood, collected in a trial of the OX40 agonist ivuxolimab. The origin of the receptors is an adult with an advanced solid tumor such as melanoma, head and neck, liver or kidney cancer.

The chain joins TRBV4-2 to TRBJ2-7, with a weak D call TRBD1 (6 bases). V was pared by 4 bases and J by 0 bases, with 16 bases between. Germline CDR1 and CDR2: LGHNA and YNFKEQ. This CDR3 contains 16 residues. DNA of the CDR3: TGTGCCAGCAGCCTTCATTCGACAGGACGCTCCTACGAGCAGTACTTC. Translated, it gives CASSLHSTGRSYEQYF.

The chain carries TRBV5-4 and TRBJ2-3; 9 bases map to TRBD1. V was pared by 3 bases and J by 6 bases, with 8 bases of the junction left unmatched. Germline assignment: CDR1 SGHNT and CDR2 YYREEE (reference sequence). The CDR3 has 15 amino acids. The CDR3 DNA sequence: TGTGCCAGCAGCTCGAAGGGACAGGGAGGGGATACGCAGTATTTT. This translates into CASSSKGQGGDTQYF.

This rearrangement joins TRBV10-3 to TRBJ2-5; 9 nucleotides match TRBD1. Germline V gene lookup returns CDR1 ENHRY and CDR2 SYGVKD. Unmatched junction bases numbered 4, after V lost 6 bases and J lost 2 bases. CDR3 length: 14 amino acids. CDR3 loop: CAIREGTGQETQYF. DNA of the CDR3: TGTGCCATCAGGGAAGGGACAGGGCAAGAGACCCAGTACTTC.

The chain joins TRBV5-4 to TRBJ1-2; D is undetermined. V shed 0 bases and J shed 0 bases, with 9 bases lying between them. Per germline, CDR1 SGHNT and CDR2 YYREEE (reference sequence). There are 15 residues in the CDR3. The CDR3 DNA sequence: TGTGCCAGCAGCTTGGCCGCGGGGTCTAACTATGGCTACACCTTC. Translated, it gives CASSLAAGSNYGYTF. Full variable domain (missing parts from reference TRBV5-4 and TRBJ1-2): ETGVTQSPTHLIKTRGQQVTLRCSSQSGHNTVSWYQQALGQGPQFIFQYYREEENGRGNFPPRFSGLQFPNYSSELNVNALELDDSALYLCASSLAAGSNYGYTFGSGTRLTVV.

The chain carries TRBV7-8 and TRBJ1-4; D call uncertain. Germline-derived CDR1 and CDR2 are SGHVS and FQNEAQ. Trimming left V 4 bases short and J 7 bases short, with 16 bases between. This CDR3 comprises 15 residues. As DNA, the CDR3 is TGTGCCAGCAGCTCGGACGGAATTCAAGGTGAAAAACTGTTTTTT. This codes for CASSSDGIQGEKLFF.

The V call is TRBV7-2, the J call TRBJ2-1; D might be TRBD2 (6 bases). Germline-derived CDR1 and CDR2 are SGHTA and FQGNSA. The CDR3 spans 14 residues. V was trimmed by 1 base and J by 4 bases, leaving 8 bases between them. CDR3 coding DNA: TGTGCCAGCAGCTTAGATGCGGGGTACAATGAGCAGTTCTTC. Amino acids: CASSLDAGYNEQFF.

The rearrangement links TRBV5-5 to TRBJ2-7; D gene uncertain. The CDR3 contains 12 residues. With 4 bases removed from V and 1 base from J, the gap between germline ends came to 6 bases. From germline, CDR1 is SGHKS and CDR2 YYEKEE (reference sequence). CDR3 residues: CASSGESYEQYF. The CDR3 nucleotides read TGTGCCAGCAGCGGTGAATCCTACGAGCAGTACTTC.

This chain links TRBV6-5 with TRBJ2-7; D call uncertain. CDR1 MNHEY and CDR2 SVGAGI come from the germline V gene. This CDR3 spans 14 amino acids. Between the trimmed V and J ends, which lost 6 bases and 0 bases, there was a span of 12 bases. CDR3 in amino acids: CASSPAGSSYEQYF. The CDR3 coding sequence is TGTGCCAGCAGCCCCGCAGGAAGCTCCTACGAGCAGTACTTC.

J is TRBJ2-7 and V is TRBV5-1; TRBD2 agrees at 11 bases. With 5 bases clipped from V and 0 bases from J, the junction kept 1 base outside the gene matches. The CDR3 contains 14 residues. CDR1 and CDR2 (germline): SGHRS, YFSETQ. The CDR3 region is CASRLAGDSYEQYF. The CDR3 DNA reads TGCGCCAGCAGACTAGCGGGGGACTCCTACGAGCAGTACTTC.

The V gene is TRBV11-3, the J gene TRBJ2-1; D not resolved. The V end was cut by 3 bases, the J end by 4 bases, with 1 base between. CDR3 size: 11 residues. The germline V gene has CDR1 SGHNT and CDR2 YENEEA. CDR3 loop: CASSFYNEQFF. CDR3 coding DNA: TGTGCCAGCAGCTTTTACAATGAGCAGTTCTTC. Full variable domain (outside the CDR3, taken from reference TRBV11-3 and TRBJ2-1): EAGVVQSPRYKIIEKKQPVAFWCNPISGHNTLYWYLQNLGQGPELLIRYENEEAVDDSQLPKDRFSAERLKGVDSTLKIQPAELGDSAVYLCASSFYNEQFFGPGTRLTVL.

The V and J genes are TRBV5-1 and TRBJ1-2; D is possibly TRBD1 (6 bases). The CDR3 covers 13 residues. CDR1 is SGHRS, CDR2 YFSETQ, per germline. V shed 0 bases and J shed 6 bases, with 9 bases lying between them. CDR3 coding DNA: TGCGCCAGCAGCTTGGTCAGGGGTGATGGCTACACCTTC. It yields the protein CASSLVRGDGYTF.

J is TRBJ1-2 and V is TRBV29-1; no clear D gene. Germline V gene sequence: CDR1 SQVTM, CDR2 ANQGSEA. The CDR3 loop spans 14 amino acids. V lost 0 bases and J lost 3, with 11 bases in between. The CDR3: CSVEDQKNYYGYTF. Here the CDR3 DNA reads TGCAGCGTTGAAGATCAGAAGAACTACTATGGCTACACCTTC.

The rearrangement uses TRBV13 and TRBJ1-6; no firm D call. The CDR3 has 14 residues. Trimming removed 5 bases from V and 6 bases from J, with 11 bases in between. Per germline, CDR1 PRHDT and CDR2 FYEKMQ (reference sequence). DNA of the CDR3: TGTGCCAGCAGCCCACGGGATTTTAATTCACCCCTCCACTTT. It is translated as CASSPRDFNSPLHF. Variable domain in full (rest from reference TRBV13 and TRBJ1-6): AAGVIQSPRHLIKEKRETATLKCYPIPRHDTVYWYQQGPGQDPQFLISFYEKMQSDKGSIPDRFSAQQFSDYHSELNMSSLELGDSALYFCASSPRDFNSPLHFGNGTRLTVT.

The chain is built from TRBV10-3 and TRBJ2-3; 7 bases agree with TRBD1. The CDR3 loop spans 15 amino acids. Germline V lookup: CDR1 ENHRY, CDR2 SYGVKD. The V and J ends lost 8 bases and 2 bases, in that order; junction bases with no gene match: 10. The CDR3: CAIQQGSPLTDTQYF. The CDR3 DNA sequence: TGTGCCATCCAACAGGGGTCGCCGCTCACAGATACGCAGTATTTT.

The chain uses TRBV5-1 and TRBJ2-1; 13 bases are a match to TRBD2. CDR1 and CDR2 from the germline V gene are SGHRS and YFSETQ. CDR3 size: 17 residues. The junction had 8 bases not matched to a gene; V was cut back by 5 bases and J by 3 bases. In DNA form, the CDR3 reads TGCGCCAGCAGTCATGGACTAGCGGGGGTTCACTACAATGAGCAGTTCTTC. It specifies CASSHGLAGVHYNEQFF.

This rearrangement joins TRBV2 to TRBJ2-3, with D hard to call. The CDR3 is 11 residues long. CDR1 SNHLY and CDR2 FYNNEI come from the germline V gene. Between the trimmed V and J ends, which lost 6 bases and 6 bases, there was a span of 7 bases. In DNA, the CDR3 is TGTGCCAGCAGCTCTGTGGATACGCAGTATTTT. Its translation: CASSSVDTQYF.

The CDR3 spells CASSRQGVLGYTF. DNA for the CDR3: TGTGCCAGCAGCCGACAGGGGGTCCTCGGCTACACCTTC. This sequence joins TRBV5-4 and TRBJ1-2; 9 nucleotides align to TRBD1. Losses at the gene ends were 4 bases for V and 8 bases for J; bases not matched to a gene: 6. CDR1 and CDR2 from the germline V gene are SGHNT and YYREEE (reference sequence). This CDR3 region has 13 residues.